These 9 T cell receptor beta chains came from one sample sequenced in a study of breast tumors, draining lymph nodes, adjacent tissues listed by TCRdb under 2016. Lymph node samples were obtained from the axillary draining lymph nodes of breast cancer patients. The protocol used for the library was multiplex PCR. TCRdb records Illumina HiSeq 2000 as the sequencer. TCRdb reprocessing: public reads trimmed at Q25 with fastp, clones called with MiXCR, in-frame beta chains kept. Each CDR3 protein appears once, grouped with its most common genes and DNA. A total of approximately 300,000 distinct CDR3 sequences appear in this sample, 30% to 35% of them only once. Of the sample, about 1% falls within the top ten clones. The source material was axillary lymph node tissue. These receptors originate from a female donor with breast cancer. Some clones in this sample may be carry-over from other donors' samples.

This clonotype was counted many times. The chain couples TRBV5-5 to TRBJ1-2; TRBD1 aligns across 9 bases. The trim removed 4 bases at V and 7 bases at J, leaving 5 bases unmatched. Germline-derived CDR1 and CDR2 are SGHKS and YYEKEE (reference sequence). The CDR3 runs to 13 residues. CDR3 DNA: TGTGCCAGCAGCGACAGGGGGGGTACTGGCTACACCTTC. Its protein product is CASSDRGGTGYTF. Full variable domain (outside the CDR3, taken from reference TRBV5-5 and TRBJ1-2): DAGVTQSPTHLIKTRGQQVTLRCSPISGHKSVSWYQQVLGQGPQFIFQYYEKEERGRGNFPDRFSARQFPNYSSELNVNALLLGDSALYLCASSDRGGTGYTFGSGTRLTVV.

This clonotype was picked up many times. V is TRBV4-3 and J is TRBJ2-7; the match to TRBD1 covers 7 bases. The CDR3 contains 16 residues. Looked up from germline, CDR1 is LGHNA and CDR2 is YSLEER. The J segment lost 3 bases and the V segment lost 2 bases, leaving 10 bases of the junction unmatched. The chain's CDR3 is CASSQLVGGDGYEQYF. In DNA, the CDR3 is TGCGCCAGCAGCCAACTGGTAGGGGGCGATGGCTACGAGCAGTACTTC.

This clonotype was found many times. The chain couples TRBV14 to TRBJ2-3; possibly TRBD1 for D (5 bases). Trimming removed 0 bases at V and 10 bases at J, with 11 bases between. The CDR3 totals 13 residues. Germline CDR1 SGHDN, CDR2 FVKESK. The CDR3 loop reads CASSQDPGRAQYF. The CDR3 DNA is TGTGCCAGCAGCCAAGATCCAGGGCGAGCGCAGTATTTT.

This clonotype was observed many times. The chain joins TRBV4-2 to TRBJ2-3; the D gene is possibly TRBD1 (5 bases). V was clipped by 4 bases and J by 3 bases, with 14 bases between them. Per germline, CDR1 LGHNA and CDR2 YNFKEQ. The CDR3 totals 15 residues. DNA of the CDR3: TGTGCCAGCAGCCCGAAGTTGGGGCGAACAGATACGCAGTATTTT. It yields the protein CASSPKLGRTDTQYF.

This clonotype has ten or more counts. J is TRBJ2-7 and V is TRBV19; D not resolved. Trimming removed 6 bases from V and 2 bases from J, with 11 bases in between. Germline CDR1 reads LNHDA; CDR2 reads SQIVND (reference sequence). There are 13 residues in the CDR3. The CDR3 reads CASRGLSTYEQYF. Here the CDR3 DNA reads TGTGCCAGTAGGGGCCTCTCTACCTACGAGCAGTACTTC. Variable domain in full (rest from reference TRBV19 and TRBJ2-7): DGGITQSPKYLFRKEGQNVTLSCEQNLNHDAMYWYRQDPGQGLRLIYYSQIVNDFQKGDIAEGYSVSREKKESFPLTVTSAQKNPTAFYLCASRGLSTYEQYFGPGTRLTVT.

The sample holds many counts of this clonotype. This rearrangement joins TRBV11-3 to TRBJ1-6, with D possibly being TRBD1 (6 bases). The CDR3 covers 16 residues. CDR1 SGHNT and CDR2 YENEEA come from the germline V gene. V was pared by 0 bases and J by 10 bases, with 16 bases between. The CDR3 sequence: CASSLESGGPQSPLHF. The DNA of the CDR3 is TGTGCCAGCAGCTTAGAATCGGGGGGGCCTCAATCACCCCTCCACTTT. The entire variable domain, with the rest obtained from reference TRBV11-3 and TRBJ1-6, is as follows: EAGVVQSPRYKIIEKKQPVAFWCNPISGHNTLYWYLQNLGQGPELLIRYENEEAVDDSQLPKDRFSAERLKGVDSTLKIQPAELGDSAVYLCASSLESGGPQSPLHFGNGTRLTVT.

This clonotype was detected only once. The chain combines TRBV5-6 with TRBJ1-4; 7 positions match TRBD1. Trimming removed 3 bases from V and 5 bases from J; junction bases left unmatched: 13. The CDR3 has 17 amino acids. In germline, CDR1 is SGHDT, CDR2 YYEEEE. The CDR3 loop is CASSSKDRMPYNEKLFF. CDR3 DNA sequence: TGTGCCAGCAGCTCCAAGGACAGGATGCCATACAATGAAAAACTGTTTTTT.

About this clonotype itself: A clone one base away is much larger, so this may be a read error. This chain joins TRBV9 and TRBJ2-1; 9 bases are a match to TRBD2. Germline-derived CDR1 and CDR2 are SGDLS and YYNGEE. The CDR3 sequence is 20 residues long. The ends lost 0 bases at V and 0 bases at J; junction bases unmatched: 13. DNA of the CDR3: TGTGCCAGCAGCGTAGGGGCTAGCGGGACAAGGTGGAGCTCCTACAATGAGCAGTTCTTC. Amino acids: CASSVGASGTRWSSYNEQFF.

This clonotype was recorded many times. V and J are TRBV10-1 and TRBJ2-5, with a weak D call TRBD1 (5 bases). Germline V lookup: CDR1 WNHNN, CDR2 SYGVQD (reference sequence). Trimming pared 6 bases from V and 3 bases from J, leaving 23 bases between. The CDR3 runs to 17 residues. CDR3 in amino acids: CASSTQFGAGAKETQYF. The CDR3 nucleotides are TGCGCCAGCAGCACCCAATTTGGTGCTGGGGCCAAAGAGACCCAGTACTTC.